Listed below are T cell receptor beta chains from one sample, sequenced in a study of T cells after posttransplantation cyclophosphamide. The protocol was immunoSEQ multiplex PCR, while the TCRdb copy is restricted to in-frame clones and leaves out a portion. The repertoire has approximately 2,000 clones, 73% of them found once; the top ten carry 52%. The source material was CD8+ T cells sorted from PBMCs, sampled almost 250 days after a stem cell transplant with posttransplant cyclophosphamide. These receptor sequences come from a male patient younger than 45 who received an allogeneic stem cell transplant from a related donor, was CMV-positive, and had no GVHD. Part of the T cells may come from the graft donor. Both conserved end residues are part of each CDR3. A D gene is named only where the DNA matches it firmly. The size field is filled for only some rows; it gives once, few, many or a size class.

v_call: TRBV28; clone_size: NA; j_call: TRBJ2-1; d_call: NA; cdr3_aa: CAGTGSAYNEQFF; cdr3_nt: TGTGCCGGTACAGGATCGGCCTACAATGAGCAGTTCTTC
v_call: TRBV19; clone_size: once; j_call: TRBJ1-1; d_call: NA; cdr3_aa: CASSTGRKAFF; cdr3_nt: TGTGCCAGTAGTACAGGGAGGAAAGCTTTCTTT
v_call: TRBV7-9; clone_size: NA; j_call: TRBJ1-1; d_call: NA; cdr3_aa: CASSASGSVPEAFF; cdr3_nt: TGTGCCAGCAGCGCATCGGGGTCCGTACCTGAAGCTTTCTTT
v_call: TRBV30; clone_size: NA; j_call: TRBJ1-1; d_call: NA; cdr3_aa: CAWSVLSEAFF; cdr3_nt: TGTGCCTGGAGTGTACTTTCTGAAGCTTTCTTT
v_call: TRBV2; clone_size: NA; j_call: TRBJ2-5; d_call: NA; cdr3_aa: CASRKTAAQYF; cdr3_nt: TGTGCCAGCAGGAAGACAGCCGCCCAGTACTTC
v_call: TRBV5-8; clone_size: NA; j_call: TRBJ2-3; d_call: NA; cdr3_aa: CASSWPLRAWDTDTQYF; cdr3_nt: TGTGCCAGCAGCTGGCCCCTGAGGGCCTGGGACACAGATACGCAGTATTTT
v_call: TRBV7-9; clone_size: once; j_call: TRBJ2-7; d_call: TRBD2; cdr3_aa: CASTDLRSGRGDEQYF; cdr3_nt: TGTGCCAGCACTGATCTCCGTAGCGGGAGAGGGGACGAGCAGTACTTC
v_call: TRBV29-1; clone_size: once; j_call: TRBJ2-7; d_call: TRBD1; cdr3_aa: CSVSGGERTYEQYF; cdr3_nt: TGCAGCGTTTCAGGGGGCGAAAGGACCTACGAGCAGTACTTC
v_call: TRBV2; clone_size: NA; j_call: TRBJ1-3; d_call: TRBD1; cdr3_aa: CASSEGSTGIRNTIYF; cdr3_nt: TGTGCCAGCAGTGAGGGCTCGACAGGGATAAGAAACACCATATATTTT
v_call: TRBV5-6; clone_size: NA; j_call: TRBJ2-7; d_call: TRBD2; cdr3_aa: CASSLSGGPYEQYF; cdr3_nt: TGTGCCAGCAGCTTAAGCGGGGGCCCCTACGAGCAGTACTTC
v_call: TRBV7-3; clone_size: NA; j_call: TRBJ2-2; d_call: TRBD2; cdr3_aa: CASSSTLGLAVGELFF; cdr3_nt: TGTGCCAGCAGCTCCACCCTAGGACTAGCTGTCGGGGAGCTGTTTTTT
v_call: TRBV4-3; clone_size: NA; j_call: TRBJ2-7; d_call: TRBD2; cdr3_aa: CASSQEDPARSGRLLYEQYF; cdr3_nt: TGCGCCAGCAGCCAAGAGGACCCTGCGCGGAGCGGGAGGCTTCTCTACGAGCAGTACTTC
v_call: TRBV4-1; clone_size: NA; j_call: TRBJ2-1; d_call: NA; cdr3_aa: CASSQGEEGNEQFF; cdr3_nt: TGCGCCAGCAGCCAAGGGGAGGAGGGCAATGAGCAGTTCTTC
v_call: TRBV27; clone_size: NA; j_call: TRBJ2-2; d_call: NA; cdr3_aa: CASSLLGVEELFF; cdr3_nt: TGTGCCAGCAGTTTATTGGGCGTGGAGGAGCTGTTTTTT
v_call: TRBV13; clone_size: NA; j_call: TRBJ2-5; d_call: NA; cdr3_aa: CASSSTTGEAGETQYF; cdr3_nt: TGTGCCAGCAGCTCCACAACGGGTGAGGCGGGAGAGACCCAGTACTTC
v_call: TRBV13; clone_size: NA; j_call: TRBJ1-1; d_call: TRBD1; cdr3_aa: CASSLTGAVTEAFF; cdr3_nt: TGTGCCAGCAGCTTGACAGGGGCGGTCACTGAAGCTTTCTTT
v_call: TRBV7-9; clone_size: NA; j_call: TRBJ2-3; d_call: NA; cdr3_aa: CASSLDWTRYTDTQYF; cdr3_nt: TGTGCCAGCAGCTTAGATTGGACTCGCTACACAGATACGCAGTATTTT
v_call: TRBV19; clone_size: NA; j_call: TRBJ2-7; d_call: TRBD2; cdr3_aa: CASSATTSGSHYEQYF; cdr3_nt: TGTGCCAGTAGCGCTACGACTAGCGGGAGTCACTACGAGCAGTACTTC
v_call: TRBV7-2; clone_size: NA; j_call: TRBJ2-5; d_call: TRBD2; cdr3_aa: CASSLEASGRAKTQYF; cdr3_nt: TGTGCCAGCAGCTTAGAGGCCAGCGGGAGGGCGAAGACCCAGTACTTC
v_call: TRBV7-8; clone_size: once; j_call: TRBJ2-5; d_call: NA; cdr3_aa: CASSLSRGIRETQYF; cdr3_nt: TGTGCCAGCAGCTTATCGCGGGGCATACGAGAGACCCAGTACTTC
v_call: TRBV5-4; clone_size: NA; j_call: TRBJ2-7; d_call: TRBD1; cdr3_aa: CASSLTGGGYEQYF; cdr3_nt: TGTGCCAGCAGCCTCACAGGGGGTGGGTACGAGCAGTACTTC
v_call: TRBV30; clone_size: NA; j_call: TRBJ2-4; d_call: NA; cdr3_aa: CACEDRQVAKNIQYF; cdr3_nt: TGTGCCTGTGAAGACAGACAAGTAGCCAAAAACATTCAGTACTTC
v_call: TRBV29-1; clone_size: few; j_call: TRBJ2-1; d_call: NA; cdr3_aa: CSVEMTGPSSYNEQFF; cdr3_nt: TGCAGCGTTGAGATGACAGGCCCTAGCTCCTACAATGAGCAGTTCTTC
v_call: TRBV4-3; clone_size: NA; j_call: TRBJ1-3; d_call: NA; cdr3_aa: CASSQQLSGNTIYF; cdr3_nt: TGCGCCAGCAGCCAACAACTCTCTGGAAACACCATATATTTT
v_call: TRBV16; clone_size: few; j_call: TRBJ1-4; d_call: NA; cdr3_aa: CASITKKRTDQSEKLFF; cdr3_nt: TGTGCCAGCATAACAAAAAAGCGGACAGACCAAAGTGAAAAACTGTTTTTT
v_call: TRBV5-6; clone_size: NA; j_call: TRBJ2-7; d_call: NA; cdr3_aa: CASSSQAEQYF; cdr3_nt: TGTGCCAGCAGCTCTCAAGCGGAGCAGTACTTC
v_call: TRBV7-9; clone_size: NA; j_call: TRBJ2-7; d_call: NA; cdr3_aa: CASSSHEEQYF; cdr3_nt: TGTGCCAGCAGCTCTCATGAGGAGCAGTACTTC
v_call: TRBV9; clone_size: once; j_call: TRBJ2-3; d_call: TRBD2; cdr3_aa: CASSVGGGSADTQYF; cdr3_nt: TGTGCCAGCAGCGTAGGAGGCGGGAGCGCAGATACGCAGTATTTT
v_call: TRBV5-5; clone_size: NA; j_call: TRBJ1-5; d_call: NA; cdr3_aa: CASSLAQGSNQPQHF; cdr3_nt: TGTGCCAGCAGCTTGGCTCAGGGAAGCAATCAGCCCCAGCATTTT
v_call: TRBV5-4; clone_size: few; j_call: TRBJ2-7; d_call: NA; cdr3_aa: CASSSLRGYEQYF; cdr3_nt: TGTGCCAGCAGCAGTTTACGCGGCTACGAGCAGTACTTC
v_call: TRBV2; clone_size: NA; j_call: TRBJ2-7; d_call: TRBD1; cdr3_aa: CASLGQAEQYF; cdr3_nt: TGTGCCAGCTTGGGACAGGCCGAGCAGTACTTC
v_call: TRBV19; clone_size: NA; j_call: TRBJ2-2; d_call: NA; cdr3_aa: CASSIDLTVYTGELFF; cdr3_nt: TGTGCCAGTAGTATAGATCTGACAGTTTACACCGGGGAGCTGTTTTTT
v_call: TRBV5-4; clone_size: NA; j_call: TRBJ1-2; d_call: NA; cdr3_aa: CASSLDSNYGYTF; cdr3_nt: TGTGCCAGCAGCTTGGACAGCAACTATGGCTACACCTTC
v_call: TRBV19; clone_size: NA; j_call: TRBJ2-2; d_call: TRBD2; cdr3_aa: CAGGGGRGGLFF; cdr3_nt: TGTGCCGGGGGGGGTGGCCGCGGGGGGCTGTTTTTT
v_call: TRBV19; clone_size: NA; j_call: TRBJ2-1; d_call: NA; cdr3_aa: CATSFAGNSYNEQFF; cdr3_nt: TGTGCCACCTCCTTCGCGGGGAACTCCTACAATGAGCAGTTCTTC
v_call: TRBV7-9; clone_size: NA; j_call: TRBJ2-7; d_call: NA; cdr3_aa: CASSLDVGGPYEQYF; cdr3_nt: TGTGCCAGCAGCTTAGATGTAGGGGGACCCTACGAGCAGTACTTC
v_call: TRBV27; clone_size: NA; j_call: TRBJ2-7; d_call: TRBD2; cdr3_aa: CASSPTSGVYEQYF; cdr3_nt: TGTGCCAGCAGTCCGACTAGCGGGGTCTACGAGCAGTACTTC
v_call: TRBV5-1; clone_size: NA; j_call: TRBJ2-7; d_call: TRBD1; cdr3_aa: CASSLGWGQRSYEQYF; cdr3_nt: TGCGCCAGCAGCTTGGGGTGGGGACAGCGATCCTACGAGCAGTACTTC
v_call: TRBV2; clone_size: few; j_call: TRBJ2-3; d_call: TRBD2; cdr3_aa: CASSLGLGSDTQYF; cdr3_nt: TGTGCCAGCAGTCTTGGACTAGGATCAGATACGCAGTATTTT
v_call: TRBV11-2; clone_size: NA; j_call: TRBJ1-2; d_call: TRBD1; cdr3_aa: CASSFHRGYYGYTF; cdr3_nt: TGTGCCAGCAGCTTCCACAGGGGGTACTATGGCTACACCTTC
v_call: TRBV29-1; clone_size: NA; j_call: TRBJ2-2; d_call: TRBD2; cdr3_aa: CSVAGGTGELFF; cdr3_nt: TGCAGCGTTGCGGGGGGCACCGGGGAGCTGTTTTTT